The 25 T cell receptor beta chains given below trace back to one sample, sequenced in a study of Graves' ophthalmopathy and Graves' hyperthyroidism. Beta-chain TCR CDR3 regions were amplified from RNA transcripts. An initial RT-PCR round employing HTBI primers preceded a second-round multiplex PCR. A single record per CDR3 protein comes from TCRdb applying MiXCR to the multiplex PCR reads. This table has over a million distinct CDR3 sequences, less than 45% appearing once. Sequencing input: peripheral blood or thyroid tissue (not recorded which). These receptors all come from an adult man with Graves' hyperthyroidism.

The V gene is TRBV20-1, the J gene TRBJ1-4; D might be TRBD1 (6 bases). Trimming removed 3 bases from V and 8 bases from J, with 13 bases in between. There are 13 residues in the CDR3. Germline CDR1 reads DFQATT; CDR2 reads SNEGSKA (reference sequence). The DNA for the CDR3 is TGCAGTGCTAGTGGGGCGGGGGGCGAAAAACTGTTTTTT. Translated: CSASGAGGEKLFF.

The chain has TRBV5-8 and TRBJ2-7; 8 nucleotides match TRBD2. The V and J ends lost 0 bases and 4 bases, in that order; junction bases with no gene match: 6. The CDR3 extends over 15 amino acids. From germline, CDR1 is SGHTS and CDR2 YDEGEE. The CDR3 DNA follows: TGTGCCAGCAGCTTGGAGTCTAGCGGGTGGTACGAGCAGTACTTC. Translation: CASSLESSGWYEQYF.

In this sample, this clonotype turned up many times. The CDR3 nucleotides are TGTGCCAGCAGCCCCAGACTAGCGGGAGGGCCTGGTCAGGAGACCCAGTACTTC. The encoded protein is CASSPRLAGGPGQETQYF. The V gene is TRBV7-8, the J gene TRBJ2-5; 14 bases match TRBD2. The CDR3 consists of 18 residues. Germline V CDR1 and CDR2: SGHVS, FQNEAQ. The V and J ends lost 5 bases and 5 bases, in that order; junction bases with no gene match: 13. Together with reference TRBV7-8 and TRBJ2-5, the CDR3 gives the full variable domain: GAGVSQSPRYKVAKRGQDVALRCDPISGHVSLFWYQQALGQGPEFLTYFQNEAQLDKSGLPSDRFFAERPEGSVSTLKIQRTQQEDSAVYLCASSPRLAGGPGQETQYFGPGTRLLVL.

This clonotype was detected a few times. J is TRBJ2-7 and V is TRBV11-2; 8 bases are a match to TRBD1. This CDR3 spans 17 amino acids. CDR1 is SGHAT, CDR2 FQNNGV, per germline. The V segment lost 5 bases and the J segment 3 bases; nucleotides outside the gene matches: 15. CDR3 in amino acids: CASSPKTRTGTFYEQYF. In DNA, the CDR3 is TGTGCCAGCAGCCCCAAAACCCGGACAGGGACCTTCTACGAGCAGTACTTC.

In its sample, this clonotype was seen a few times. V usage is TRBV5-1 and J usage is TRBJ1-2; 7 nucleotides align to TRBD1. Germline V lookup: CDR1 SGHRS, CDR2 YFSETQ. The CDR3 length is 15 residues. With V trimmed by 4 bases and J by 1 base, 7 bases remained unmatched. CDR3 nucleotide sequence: TGCGCCAGCAGCCTGGGACAGTCTCTTAACTATGGCTACACCTTC. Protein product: CASSLGQSLNYGYTF.

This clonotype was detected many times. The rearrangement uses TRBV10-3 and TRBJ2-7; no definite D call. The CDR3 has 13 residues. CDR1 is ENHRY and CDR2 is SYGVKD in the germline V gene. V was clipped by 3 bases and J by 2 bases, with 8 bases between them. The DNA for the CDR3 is TGTGCCATCAGTGACGGTCCACCCTACGAGCAGTACTTC. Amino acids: CAISDGPPYEQYF.

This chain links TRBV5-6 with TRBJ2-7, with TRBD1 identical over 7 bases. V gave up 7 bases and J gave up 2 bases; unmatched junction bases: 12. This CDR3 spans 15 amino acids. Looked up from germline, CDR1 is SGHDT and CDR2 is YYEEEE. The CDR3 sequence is CASYQTGVSPYEQYF. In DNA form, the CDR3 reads TGTGCCAGCTACCAAACAGGGGTGTCCCCCTACGAGCAGTACTTC.

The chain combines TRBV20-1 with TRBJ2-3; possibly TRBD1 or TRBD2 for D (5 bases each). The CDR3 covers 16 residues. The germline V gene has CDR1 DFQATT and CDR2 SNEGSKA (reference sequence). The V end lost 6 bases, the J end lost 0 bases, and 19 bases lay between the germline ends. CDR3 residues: CSAKGVPGGSTDTQYF. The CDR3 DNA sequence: TGCAGTGCCAAGGGCGTGCCTGGGGGAAGCACAGATACGCAGTATTTT.

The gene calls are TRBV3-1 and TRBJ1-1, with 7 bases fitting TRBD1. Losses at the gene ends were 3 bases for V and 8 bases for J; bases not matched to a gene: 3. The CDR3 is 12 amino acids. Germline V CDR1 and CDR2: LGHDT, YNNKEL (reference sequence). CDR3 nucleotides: TGTGCCAGCAGCCAGACAGGGATAGAAGCTTTCTTT. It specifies CASSQTGIEAFF.

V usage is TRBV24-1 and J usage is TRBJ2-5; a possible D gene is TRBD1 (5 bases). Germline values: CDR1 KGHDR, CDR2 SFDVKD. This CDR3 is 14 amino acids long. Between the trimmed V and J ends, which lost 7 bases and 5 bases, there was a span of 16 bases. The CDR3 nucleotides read TGTGCCACCAGCGATGGGGCAGGTACGGAGACCCAGTACTTC. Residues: CATSDGAGTETQYF.

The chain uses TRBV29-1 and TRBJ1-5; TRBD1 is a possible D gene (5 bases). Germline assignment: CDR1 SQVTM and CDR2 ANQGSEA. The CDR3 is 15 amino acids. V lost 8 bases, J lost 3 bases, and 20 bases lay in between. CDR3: CSSVLGASLNQPQHF. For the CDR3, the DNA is TGCAGCAGCGTTCTTGGGGCCTCCCTCAATCAGCCCCAGCATTTT.

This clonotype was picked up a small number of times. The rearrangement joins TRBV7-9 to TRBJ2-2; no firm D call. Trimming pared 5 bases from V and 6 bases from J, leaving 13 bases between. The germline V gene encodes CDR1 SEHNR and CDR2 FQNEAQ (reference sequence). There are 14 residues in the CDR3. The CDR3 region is CASSPLGYAGELFF. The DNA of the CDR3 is TGTGCCAGCAGCCCGCTCGGGTACGCCGGGGAGCTGTTTTTT.

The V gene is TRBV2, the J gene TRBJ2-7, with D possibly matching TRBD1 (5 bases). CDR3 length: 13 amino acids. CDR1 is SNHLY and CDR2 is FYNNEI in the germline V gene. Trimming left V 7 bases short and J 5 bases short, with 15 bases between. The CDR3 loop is CASTRLPGNEQYF. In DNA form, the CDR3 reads TGTGCCAGCACCCGTCTCCCAGGGAACGAGCAGTACTTC.

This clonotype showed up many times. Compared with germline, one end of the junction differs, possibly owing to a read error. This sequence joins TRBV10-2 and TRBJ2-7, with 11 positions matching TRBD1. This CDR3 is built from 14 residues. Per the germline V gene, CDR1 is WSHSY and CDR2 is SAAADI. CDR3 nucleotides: TGTGCCAGCAGTGCCGGACAGGGGGCTAGGGAGCAGTACTTC. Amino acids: CASSAGQGAREQYF.

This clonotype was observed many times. This CDR3 is CASSARQGYTEAFF. For the CDR3, the DNA is TGTGCCAGCAGCGCCCGACAGGGATACACTGAAGCTTTCTTT. This chain joins TRBV9 and TRBJ1-1, with TRBD1 matching 7 bases. CDR3 length: 14 residues. The germline V gene encodes CDR1 SGDLS and CDR2 YYNGEE. V shed 3 bases and J 3 bases; nucleotides not matched to a gene: 5.

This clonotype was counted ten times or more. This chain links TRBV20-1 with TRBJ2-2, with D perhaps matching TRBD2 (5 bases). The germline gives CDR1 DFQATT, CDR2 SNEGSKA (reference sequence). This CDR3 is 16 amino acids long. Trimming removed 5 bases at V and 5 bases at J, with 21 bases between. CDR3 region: CSALAPGGARTGELFF. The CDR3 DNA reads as TGCAGTGCTCTAGCCCCAGGAGGCGCTAGGACCGGGGAGCTGTTTTTT.

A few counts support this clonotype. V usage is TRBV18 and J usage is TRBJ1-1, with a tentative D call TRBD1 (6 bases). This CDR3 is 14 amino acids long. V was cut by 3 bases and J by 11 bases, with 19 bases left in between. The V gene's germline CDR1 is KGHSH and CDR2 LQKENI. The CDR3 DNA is TGTGCCAGCTCACCCGACGGGACACATCGTGTGGCTTTCTTT. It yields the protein CASSPDGTHRVAFF.

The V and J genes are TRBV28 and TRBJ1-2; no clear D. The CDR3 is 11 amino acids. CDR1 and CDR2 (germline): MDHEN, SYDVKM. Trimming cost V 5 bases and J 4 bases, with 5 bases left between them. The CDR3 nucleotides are TGTGCCAGCAGTGCCCCCTATGGCTACACCTTC. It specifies CASSAPYGYTF.

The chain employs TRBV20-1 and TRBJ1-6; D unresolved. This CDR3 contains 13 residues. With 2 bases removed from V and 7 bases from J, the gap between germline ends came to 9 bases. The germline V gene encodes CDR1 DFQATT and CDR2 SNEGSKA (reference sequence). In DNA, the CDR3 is TGCAGTGCTAGACTAGCGGGAAATTCACCCCTCCACTTT. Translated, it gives CSARLAGNSPLHF.

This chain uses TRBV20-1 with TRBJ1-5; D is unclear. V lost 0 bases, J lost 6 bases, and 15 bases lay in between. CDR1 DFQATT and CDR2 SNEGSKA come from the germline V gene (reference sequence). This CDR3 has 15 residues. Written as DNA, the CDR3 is TGCAGTGCTAGAGATTTTGGCACGGGCACTCAGCCCCAGCATTTT. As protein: CSARDFGTGTQPQHF.

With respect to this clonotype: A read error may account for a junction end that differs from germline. This chain's CDR3 is CASSYWTGSGKMNTEAFF. CDR3 sequence (DNA): TGTGCCAGCAGTTACTGGACAGGTTCCGGAAAAATGAACACTGAAGCTTTCTTT. V usage is TRBV10-3 and J usage is TRBJ1-1, with 7 nucleotides matching TRBD1. Germline CDR1 is ENHRY and CDR2 is SYGVKD. The CDR3 sequence is 18 residues long.

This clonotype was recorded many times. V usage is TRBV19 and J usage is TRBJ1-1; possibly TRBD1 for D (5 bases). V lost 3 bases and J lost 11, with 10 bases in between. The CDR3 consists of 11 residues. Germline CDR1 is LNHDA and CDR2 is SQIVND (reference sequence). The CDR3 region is CASSIWDGAFF. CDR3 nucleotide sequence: TGTGCCAGTAGTATCTGGGACGGGGCTTTCTTT.

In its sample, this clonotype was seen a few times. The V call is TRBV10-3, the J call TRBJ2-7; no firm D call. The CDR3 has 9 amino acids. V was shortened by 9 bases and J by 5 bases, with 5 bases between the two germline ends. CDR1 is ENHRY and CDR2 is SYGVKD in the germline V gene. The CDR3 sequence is CAIRDEQYF. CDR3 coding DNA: TGTGCCATTAGGGACGAGCAGTACTTC.

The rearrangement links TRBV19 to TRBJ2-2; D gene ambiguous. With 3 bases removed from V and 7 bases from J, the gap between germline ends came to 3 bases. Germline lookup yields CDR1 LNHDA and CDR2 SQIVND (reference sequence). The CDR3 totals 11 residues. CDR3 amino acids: CASSMYGELFF. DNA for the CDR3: TGTGCCAGTAGTATGTACGGGGAGCTGTTTTTT.

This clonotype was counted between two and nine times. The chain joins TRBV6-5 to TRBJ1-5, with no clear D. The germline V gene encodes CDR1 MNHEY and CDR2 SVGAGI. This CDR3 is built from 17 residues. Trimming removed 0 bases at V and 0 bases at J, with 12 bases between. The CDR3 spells CASSYSNPVYSNQPQHF. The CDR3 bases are TGTGCCAGCAGTTACTCGAACCCTGTCTATAGCAATCAGCCCCAGCATTTT.